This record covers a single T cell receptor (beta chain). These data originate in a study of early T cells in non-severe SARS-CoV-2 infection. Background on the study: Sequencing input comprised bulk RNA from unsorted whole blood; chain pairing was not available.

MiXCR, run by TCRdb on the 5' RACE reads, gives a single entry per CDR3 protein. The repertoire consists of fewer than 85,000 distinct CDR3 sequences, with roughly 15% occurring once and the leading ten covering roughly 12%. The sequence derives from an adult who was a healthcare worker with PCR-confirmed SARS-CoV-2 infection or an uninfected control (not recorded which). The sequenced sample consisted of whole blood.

In nucleotides, the CDR3 is TGCAGCGTTGATCAAGGGGGCTGGAATGAGCAGTTCTTC. Protein product: CSVDQGGWNEQFF. The chain has TRBV29-1 and TRBJ2-1, with TRBD1 identical over 7 bases. Germline V lookup: CDR1 SQVTM, CDR2 ANQGSEA. The CDR3 contains 13 residues. Trimming cost V 3 bases and J 7 bases; bases outside gene matches: 6.